This is a list of T cell receptor beta chains from one sample in a study of shared clonotypes between healthy human individuals. Sequenced by immunoSEQ multiplex PCR; TCRdb stores in-frame clones only, minus some. This sample carries about 2.1 million clones, about 92% of them seen once, and the ten largest clones take roughly 1.8%. The sequenced material came from naive CD8+ T cells from PBMCs. These receptors originate from a man younger than 30 in good health. Some clones in this sample may be carry-over from other donors' samples. Each CDR3 is given with its conserved first and last residue. A D gene is named only where the DNA matches it firmly. Clone size, where shown, is once, few, many, or a class for clones that have expanded.

j_call: TRBJ1-5
d_call: NA
clone_size: NA
v_call: TRBV10-2
cdr3_nt: TGCGCCAGCAGTGGGGGAAGGGTCCATAGGAATCAGCCCCAGCATTTT
cdr3_aa: CASSGGRVHRNQPQHF

j_call: TRBJ2-7
d_call: NA
clone_size: NA
v_call: TRBV19
cdr3_nt: TGTGCCAGTACTCCAACAAGGGCGGGCTACGAGCAGTACTTC
cdr3_aa: CASTPTRAGYEQYF

j_call: TRBJ2-3
d_call: TRBD1
clone_size: NA
v_call: TRBV27
cdr3_nt: TGTGCCAGCAGTTACGGGACAGGGGTCATAGATACGCAGTATTTT
cdr3_aa: CASSYGTGVIDTQYF

j_call: TRBJ1-1
d_call: NA
clone_size: once
v_call: TRBV29-1
cdr3_nt: TGCAGCGGGACGGGGGGGCAGGTGAACACTGAAGCTTTCTTT
cdr3_aa: CSGTGGQVNTEAFF

j_call: TRBJ1-1
d_call: NA
clone_size: NA
v_call: TRBV19
cdr3_nt: TGTGCCAGTAAAGGAGAGGAAGCTTTCTTT
cdr3_aa: CASKGEEAFF

j_call: TRBJ2-1
d_call: NA
clone_size: NA
v_call: TRBV7-9
cdr3_nt: TGTGCCAGCAGCTCGGATGTCGGGAATGAGCAGTTCTTC
cdr3_aa: CASSSDVGNEQFF

j_call: TRBJ2-7
d_call: NA
clone_size: NA
v_call: TRBV9
cdr3_nt: TGTGCCAGCAGCGACCCTCGGGGCTCCTACGAGCAGTACTTC
cdr3_aa: CASSDPRGSYEQYF

j_call: TRBJ2-2
d_call: TRBD2
clone_size: NA
v_call: TRBV28
cdr3_nt: TGTGCCAGCAGTTTACGGGGGGACACCGGGGAGCTGTTTTTT
cdr3_aa: CASSLRGDTGELFF

j_call: TRBJ2-5
d_call: TRBD1
clone_size: NA
v_call: TRBV5-6
cdr3_nt: TGTGCCAGCAGCTTGAGACAGGGCTTGACGTACCAAGAGACCCAGTACTTC
cdr3_aa: CASSLRQGLTYQETQYF

j_call: TRBJ1-5
d_call: NA
clone_size: NA
v_call: TRBV4-1
cdr3_nt: TGCGCCAGCAGCCAGGCACAGGGCGCTGGCCATCAGCCCCAGCATTTT
cdr3_aa: CASSQAQGAGHQPQHF

j_call: TRBJ2-2
d_call: TRBD2
clone_size: NA
v_call: TRBV7-3
cdr3_nt: TGTGCCAGCAGCACGGGACTAGCGGGAGGCCCAAACACCGGGGAGCTGTTTTTT
cdr3_aa: CASSTGLAGGPNTGELFF

j_call: TRBJ2-7
d_call: NA
clone_size: NA
v_call: TRBV7-9
cdr3_nt: TGTGCCAGCAGCTTATCGACAGCAGCCTACGAGCAGTACTTC
cdr3_aa: CASSLSTAAYEQYF

j_call: TRBJ2-7
d_call: TRBD1
clone_size: NA
v_call: TRBV4-3
cdr3_nt: TGCGCCAGCAGCCAAGAGTGGGACAGTGGCTCCTACGAGCAGTACTTC
cdr3_aa: CASSQEWDSGSYEQYF

j_call: TRBJ2-1
d_call: NA
clone_size: NA
v_call: TRBV19
cdr3_nt: TGTGCCAGTAGTCCAATCGGGCATGAGCAGTTCTTC
cdr3_aa: CASSPIGHEQFF

j_call: TRBJ2-5
d_call: NA
clone_size: NA
v_call: TRBV29-1
cdr3_nt: TGCAGCGTCTTTGGTGAGACCCAGTACTTC
cdr3_aa: CSVFGETQYF

j_call: TRBJ2-7
d_call: TRBD1
clone_size: NA
v_call: TRBV13
cdr3_nt: TGTGCCAGCCGGACAGGGGGCTCCTACGAGCAGTACTTC
cdr3_aa: CASRTGGSYEQYF

j_call: TRBJ2-7
d_call: TRBD2
clone_size: NA
v_call: TRBV19
cdr3_nt: TGTGCCAGTAGTATGCGGCTAGCGGGAATCTACGAGCAGTACTTC
cdr3_aa: CASSMRLAGIYEQYF

j_call: TRBJ2-4
d_call: NA
clone_size: NA
v_call: TRBV9
cdr3_nt: TGTGCCAGCAGCGCCGGACCGACCAACATTCAGTACTTC
cdr3_aa: CASSAGPTNIQYF

j_call: TRBJ1-2
d_call: NA
clone_size: NA
v_call: TRBV5-1
cdr3_nt: TGCGCCAGCAGCTTGGACCAGGCGACGTATGGCTACACCTTC
cdr3_aa: CASSLDQATYGYTF

j_call: TRBJ1-2
d_call: NA
clone_size: NA
v_call: TRBV7-9
cdr3_nt: TGTGCCAGCAGCCCCAGTACCGGGGTCGGCTACACCTTC
cdr3_aa: CASSPSTGVGYTF

j_call: TRBJ2-7
d_call: TRBD2
clone_size: NA
v_call: TRBV7-9
cdr3_nt: TGTGCCAGCAGCTTGACGGACCCCGGCACTAGCGCGCAGTACTTC
cdr3_aa: CASSLTDPGTSAQYF

j_call: TRBJ2-7
d_call: TRBD2
clone_size: once
v_call: TRBV28
cdr3_nt: TGTGCCAGCAGTTTATTGACTAGCGGTTTCTACGAGCAGTACTTC
cdr3_aa: CASSLLTSGFYEQYF

j_call: TRBJ2-5
d_call: NA
clone_size: once
v_call: TRBV30
cdr3_nt: TGTGCCTGGAGTGAGTTTCTGGAGACCCAGTACTTC
cdr3_aa: CAWSEFLETQYF

j_call: TRBJ2-7
d_call: NA
clone_size: NA
v_call: TRBV10-1
cdr3_nt: TGCGCCAGCGGAGGTGAAGTGAACGAGCAGTACTTC
cdr3_aa: CASGGEVNEQYF

j_call: TRBJ1-1
d_call: NA
clone_size: NA
v_call: TRBV27
cdr3_nt: TGTGCCAGCAGTTTATCACGGAGCATGAACACTGAAGCTTTCTTT
cdr3_aa: CASSLSRSMNTEAFF

j_call: TRBJ1-2
d_call: NA
clone_size: NA
v_call: TRBV9
cdr3_nt: TGTGCCAGCAGCCTAGATTTCAGCGGGGGTGGCTACACCTTC
cdr3_aa: CASSLDFSGGGYTF

j_call: TRBJ1-4
d_call: NA
clone_size: NA
v_call: TRBV19
cdr3_nt: TGTGCCAGTCGTCAACGGGATAGGGGCAATGAAAAACTGTTTTTT
cdr3_aa: CASRQRDRGNEKLFF

j_call: TRBJ2-5
d_call: NA
clone_size: NA
v_call: TRBV7-9
cdr3_nt: TGTGCCAGCAGCCCCATGGATCAGACCCAGTACTTC
cdr3_aa: CASSPMDQTQYF

j_call: TRBJ2-1
d_call: NA
clone_size: NA
v_call: TRBV7-9
cdr3_nt: TGTGCCAGCAGCCCCAACAGGGTCCATGAGCAGTTCTTC
cdr3_aa: CASSPNRVHEQFF

j_call: TRBJ2-7
d_call: NA
clone_size: NA
v_call: TRBV5-1
cdr3_nt: TGCGCCAGCAGCTTGGGTAGACCAGGCTACGAGCAGTACTTC
cdr3_aa: CASSLGRPGYEQYF

j_call: TRBJ2-3
d_call: TRBD1
clone_size: NA
v_call: TRBV28
cdr3_nt: TGTGCCAGCAGTCACAGGGGCCGGAAAGATACGCAGTATTTT
cdr3_aa: CASSHRGRKDTQYF

j_call: TRBJ2-5
d_call: TRBD2
clone_size: once
v_call: TRBV5-1
cdr3_nt: TGCGCCAGCAGCTTGGAGCGGATGGGGGGGGAGACCCAGTACTTC
cdr3_aa: CASSLERMGGETQYF

j_call: TRBJ2-5
d_call: TRBD2
clone_size: NA
v_call: TRBV4-3
cdr3_nt: TGCGCCAGCAGCCAAGGTTCTAGCGGGAGCCTGTACCAAGAGACCCAGTACTTC
cdr3_aa: CASSQGSSGSLYQETQYF

j_call: TRBJ2-7
d_call: TRBD1
clone_size: once
v_call: TRBV7-7
cdr3_nt: TGTGCCAGCAGCTTGGGACAGGGGGCCTACGAGCAGTACTTC
cdr3_aa: CASSLGQGAYEQYF

j_call: TRBJ1-5
d_call: NA
clone_size: NA
v_call: TRBV4-1
cdr3_nt: TGCGCCAGCAGCCTTTCGGGTGTCAATCAGCCCCAGCATTTT
cdr3_aa: CASSLSGVNQPQHF

j_call: TRBJ2-7
d_call: NA
clone_size: NA
v_call: TRBV7-2
cdr3_nt: TGTGCCAGCAGCTTGGGGACCCCAGGCCACGAGCAGTACTTC
cdr3_aa: CASSLGTPGHEQYF

j_call: TRBJ2-3
d_call: NA
clone_size: NA
v_call: TRBV4-1
cdr3_nt: TGCGCCAGCAGCCAAGATTTGCGGCCCGCCACAGATACGCAGTATTTT
cdr3_aa: CASSQDLRPATDTQYF

j_call: TRBJ2-2
d_call: NA
clone_size: NA
v_call: TRBV9
cdr3_nt: TGTGCCAGCAGCCCAGGGACCACCCGGGAGCTGTTTTTT
cdr3_aa: CASSPGTTRELFF

j_call: TRBJ2-2
d_call: TRBD2
clone_size: once
v_call: TRBV10-2
cdr3_nt: TGCGCCAGCTGGACTAGCGGGAGTGTGATTGGCCCCGGGGAGCTGTTTTTT
cdr3_aa: CASWTSGSVIGPGELFF

j_call: TRBJ2-2
d_call: NA
clone_size: NA
v_call: TRBV11-3
cdr3_nt: TGTGCCAGCTCCCAGGGGCCTTTCCCCAACACCGGGGAGCTGTTTTTT
cdr3_aa: CASSQGPFPNTGELFF

j_call: TRBJ2-1
d_call: TRBD2
clone_size: NA
v_call: TRBV7-6
cdr3_nt: TGTGCCAGCAGCTTATGGGTTAGCGGGAACAATGAGCAGTTCTTC
cdr3_aa: CASSLWVSGNNEQFF